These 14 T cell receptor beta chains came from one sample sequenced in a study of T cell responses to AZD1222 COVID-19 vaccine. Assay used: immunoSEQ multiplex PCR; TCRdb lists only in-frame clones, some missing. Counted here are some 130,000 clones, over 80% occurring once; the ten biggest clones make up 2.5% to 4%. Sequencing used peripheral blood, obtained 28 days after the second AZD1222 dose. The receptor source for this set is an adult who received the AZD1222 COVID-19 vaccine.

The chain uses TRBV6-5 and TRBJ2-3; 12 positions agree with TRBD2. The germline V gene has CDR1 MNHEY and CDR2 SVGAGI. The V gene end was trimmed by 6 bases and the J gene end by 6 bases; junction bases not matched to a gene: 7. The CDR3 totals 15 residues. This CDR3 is CASRGLAGNGDTQYF. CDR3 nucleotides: TGTGCCAGCAGGGGACTAGCGGGTAATGGGGATACGCAGTATTTT.

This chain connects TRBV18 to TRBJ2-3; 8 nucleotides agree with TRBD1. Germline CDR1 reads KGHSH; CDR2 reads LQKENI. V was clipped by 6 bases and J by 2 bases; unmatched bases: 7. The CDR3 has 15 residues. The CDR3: CASSASRGHTDTQYF. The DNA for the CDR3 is TGTGCCAGCTCCGCCTCCAGGGGGCACACAGATACGCAGTATTTT. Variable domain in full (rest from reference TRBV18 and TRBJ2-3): NAGVMQNPRHLVRRRGQEARLRCSPMKGHSHVYWYRQLPEEGLKFMVYLQKENIIDESGMPKERFSAEFPKEGPSILRIQQVVRGDSAAYFCASSASRGHTDTQYFGPGTRLTVL.

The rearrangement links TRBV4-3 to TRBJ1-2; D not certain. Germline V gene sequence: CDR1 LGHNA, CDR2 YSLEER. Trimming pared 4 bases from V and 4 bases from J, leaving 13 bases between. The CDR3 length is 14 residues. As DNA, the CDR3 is TGCGCCAGCAGCCCAGAATCTAGGGTCTATGGCTACACCTTC. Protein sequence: CASSPESRVYGYTF.

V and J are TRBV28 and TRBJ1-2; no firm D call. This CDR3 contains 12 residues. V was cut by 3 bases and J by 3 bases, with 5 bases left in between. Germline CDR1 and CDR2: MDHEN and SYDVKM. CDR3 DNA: TGTGCCAGCAGTTTCCGAGACTATGGCTACACCTTC. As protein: CASSFRDYGYTF.

CDR3 coding DNA: TGCGCCAGCGGACAGGGGGAATCGAACACTGAAGCTTTCTTT. It encodes CASGQGESNTEAFF. The rearrangement joins TRBV5-1 to TRBJ1-1, with TRBD1 identical over 10 bases. CDR3 length: 14 amino acids. Germline V lookup: CDR1 SGHRS, CDR2 YFSETQ. Losses at the gene ends were 7 bases for V and 1 base for J; bases not matched to a gene: 4.

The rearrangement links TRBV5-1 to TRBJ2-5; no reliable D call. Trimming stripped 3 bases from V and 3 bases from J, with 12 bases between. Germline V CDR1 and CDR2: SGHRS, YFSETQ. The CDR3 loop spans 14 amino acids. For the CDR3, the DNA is TGCGCCAGCAGCTCGGCAGACCAAAAAGAGACCCAGTACTTC. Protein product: CASSSADQKETQYF.

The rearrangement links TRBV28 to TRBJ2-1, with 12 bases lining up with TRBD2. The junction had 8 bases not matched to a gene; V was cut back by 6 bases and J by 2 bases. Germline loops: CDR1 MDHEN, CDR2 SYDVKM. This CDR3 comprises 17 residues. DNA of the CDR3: TGTGCCAGCAGCCAAGGGGGACTAGCGGGTACCTACAATGAGCAGTTCTTC. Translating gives CASSQGGLAGTYNEQFF.

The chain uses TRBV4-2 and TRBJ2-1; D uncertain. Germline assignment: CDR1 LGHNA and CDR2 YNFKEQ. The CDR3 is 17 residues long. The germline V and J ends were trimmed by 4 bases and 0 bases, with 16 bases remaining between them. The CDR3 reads CASSPQPLPGSYNEQFF. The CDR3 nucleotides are TGTGCCAGCAGCCCGCAACCCCTCCCCGGCTCCTACAATGAGCAGTTCTTC.

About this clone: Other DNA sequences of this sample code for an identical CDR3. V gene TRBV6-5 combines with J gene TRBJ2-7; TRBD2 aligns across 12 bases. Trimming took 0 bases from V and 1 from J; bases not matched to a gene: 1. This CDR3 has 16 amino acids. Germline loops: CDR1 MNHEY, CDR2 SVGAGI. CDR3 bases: TGTGCCAGCAGTTACTCGCTAGCGGGAGGGTCCTACGAGCAGTACTTC. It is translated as CASSYSLAGGSYEQYF.

The CDR3 nucleotides are TGTGCCAGCAGCTTACGGCCTTCGAACACCGGGGAGCTGTTTTTT. Its protein is CASSLRPSNTGELFF. The V and J genes are TRBV7-3 and TRBJ2-2, with no clear D. The CDR3 runs to 15 residues. V was cut by 2 bases and J by 0 bases, with 7 bases left in between. Germline values: CDR1 SGHTA, CDR2 FQGTGA.

The CDR3 reads CASSPPQSYEQYF. CDR3 DNA: TGTGCCAGCAGCCCCCCCCAGTCCTACGAGCAGTACTTC. The chain uses TRBV7-9 and TRBJ2-7, with D unresolved. Trimming took 5 bases from V and 1 from J, leaving 9 bases between them. The CDR3 loop spans 13 amino acids. The V gene's germline CDR1 is SEHNR and CDR2 FQNEAQ (reference sequence).

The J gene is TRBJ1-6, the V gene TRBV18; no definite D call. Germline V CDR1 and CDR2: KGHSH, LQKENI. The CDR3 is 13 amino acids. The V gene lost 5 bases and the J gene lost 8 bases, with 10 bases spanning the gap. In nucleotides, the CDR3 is TGTGCCAGCTCATGGGTGGAGTATTCACCCCTCCACTTT. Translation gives CASSWVEYSPLHF.

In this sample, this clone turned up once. CDR3 sequence reads: CASSSVAGGGTGELFF. CDR3 in DNA: TGTGCCAGCAGTTCGGTGGCGGGAGGGGGGACCGGGGAGCTGTTTTTT. J is TRBJ2-2 and V is TRBV27; TRBD2 aligns across 9 bases. The CDR3 loop spans 16 amino acids. Germline V gene lookup returns CDR1 MNHEY and CDR2 SMNVEV (reference sequence). Germline trimming cut 4 bases from V and 5 bases from J; bases unmatched to any gene: 8.

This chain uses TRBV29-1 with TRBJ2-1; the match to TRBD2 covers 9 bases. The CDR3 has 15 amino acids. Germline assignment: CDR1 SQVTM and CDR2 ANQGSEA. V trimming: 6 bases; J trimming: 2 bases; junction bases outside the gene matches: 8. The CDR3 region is CSVGRLAEAYNEQFF. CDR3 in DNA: TGCAGCGTCGGTCGACTAGCGGAGGCCTACAATGAGCAGTTCTTC.